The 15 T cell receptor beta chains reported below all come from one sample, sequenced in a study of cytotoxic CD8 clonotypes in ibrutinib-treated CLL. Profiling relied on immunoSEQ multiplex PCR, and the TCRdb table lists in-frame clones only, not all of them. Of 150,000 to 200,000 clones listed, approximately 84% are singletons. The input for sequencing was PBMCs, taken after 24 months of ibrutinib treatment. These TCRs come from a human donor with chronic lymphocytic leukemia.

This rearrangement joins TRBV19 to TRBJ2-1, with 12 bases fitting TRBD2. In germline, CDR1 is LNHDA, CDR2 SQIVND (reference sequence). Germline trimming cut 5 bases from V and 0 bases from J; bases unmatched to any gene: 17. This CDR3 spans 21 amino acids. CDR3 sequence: CASSLSRGQPTSGSSYNEQFF. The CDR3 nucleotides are TGTGCCAGTAGTCTCTCCCGGGGTCAACCGACTAGCGGGAGCTCCTACAATGAGCAGTTCTTC.

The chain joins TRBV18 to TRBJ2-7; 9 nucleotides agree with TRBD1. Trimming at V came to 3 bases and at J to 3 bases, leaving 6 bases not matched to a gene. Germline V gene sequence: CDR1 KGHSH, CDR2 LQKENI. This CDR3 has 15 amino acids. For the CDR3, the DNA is TGTGCCAGCTCACCCGGGACAGGGCCTAACTACGAGCAGTACTTC. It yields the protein CASSPGTGPNYEQYF.

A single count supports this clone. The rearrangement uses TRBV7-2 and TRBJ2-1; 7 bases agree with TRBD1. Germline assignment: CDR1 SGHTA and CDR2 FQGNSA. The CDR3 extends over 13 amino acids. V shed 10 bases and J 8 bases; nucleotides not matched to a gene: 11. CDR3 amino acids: CATDRVEIDEQFF. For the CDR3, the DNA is TGTGCCACCGACAGGGTGGAGATCGATGAGCAGTTCTTC.

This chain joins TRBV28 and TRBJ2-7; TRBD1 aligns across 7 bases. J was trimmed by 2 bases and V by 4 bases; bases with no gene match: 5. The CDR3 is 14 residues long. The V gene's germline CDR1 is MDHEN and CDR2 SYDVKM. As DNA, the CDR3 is TGTGCCAGCAGTTACAGGGGAAATCCCTACGAGCAGTACTTC. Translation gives CASSYRGNPYEQYF.

In DNA, the CDR3 is TGTGCCAGCTCACAGGGGCTTGACACAGATACGCAGTATTTT. Translated, it gives CASSQGLDTDTQYF. The V gene is TRBV18, the J gene TRBJ2-3, with D perhaps TRBD1 (5 bases). With 4 bases removed from V and 2 bases from J, the gap between germline ends came to 10 bases. The CDR3 length is 14 residues. Per the germline V gene, CDR1 is KGHSH and CDR2 is LQKENI.

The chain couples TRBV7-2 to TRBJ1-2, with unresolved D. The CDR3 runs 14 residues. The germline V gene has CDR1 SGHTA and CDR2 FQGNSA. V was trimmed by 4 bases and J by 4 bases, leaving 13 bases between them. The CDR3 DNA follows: TGTGCCAGCAGCTACCGGGAAAATCCCTATGGCTACACCTTC. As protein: CASSYRENPYGYTF. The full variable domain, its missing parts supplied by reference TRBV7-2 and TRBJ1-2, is GAGVSQSPSNKVTEKGKDVELRCDPISGHTALYWYRQSLGQGLEFLIYFQGNSAPDKSGLPSDRFSAERTGGSVSTLTIQRTQQEDSAVYLCASSYRENPYGYTFGSGTRLTVV.

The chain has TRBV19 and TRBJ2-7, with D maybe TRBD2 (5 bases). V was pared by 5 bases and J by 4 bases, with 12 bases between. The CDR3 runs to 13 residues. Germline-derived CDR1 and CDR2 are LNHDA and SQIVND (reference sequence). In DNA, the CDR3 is TGTGCCAGTAGTGTGGTTGGGAGTTACGAGCAGTACTTC. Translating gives CASSVVGSYEQYF.

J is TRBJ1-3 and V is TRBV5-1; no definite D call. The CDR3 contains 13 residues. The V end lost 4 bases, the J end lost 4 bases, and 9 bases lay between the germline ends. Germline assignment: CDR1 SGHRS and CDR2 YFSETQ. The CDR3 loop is CASSLNTGNTIYF. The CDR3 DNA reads TGCGCCAGCAGCCTTAACACGGGAAACACCATATATTTT.

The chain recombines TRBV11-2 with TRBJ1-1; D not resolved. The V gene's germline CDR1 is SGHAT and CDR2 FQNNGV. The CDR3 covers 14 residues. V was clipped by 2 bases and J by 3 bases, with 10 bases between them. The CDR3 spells CASSLIWADTEAFF. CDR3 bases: TGTGCCAGCAGCTTAATCTGGGCGGACACTGAAGCTTTCTTT. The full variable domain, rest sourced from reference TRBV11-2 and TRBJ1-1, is EAGVAQSPRYKIIEKRQSVAFWCNPISGHATLYWYQQILGQGPKLLIQFQNNGVVDDSQLPKDRFSAERLKGVDSTLKIQPAKLEDSAVYLCASSLIWADTEAFFGQGTRLTVV.

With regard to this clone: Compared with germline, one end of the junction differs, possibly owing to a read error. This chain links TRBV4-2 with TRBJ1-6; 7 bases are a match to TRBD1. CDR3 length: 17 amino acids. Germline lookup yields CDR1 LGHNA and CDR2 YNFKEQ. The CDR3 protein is CASTQGDNRGGYSPLHF. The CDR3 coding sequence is TGTGCCAGCACCCAAGGGGATAACAGGGGTGGGTATTCACCCCTCCACTTT.

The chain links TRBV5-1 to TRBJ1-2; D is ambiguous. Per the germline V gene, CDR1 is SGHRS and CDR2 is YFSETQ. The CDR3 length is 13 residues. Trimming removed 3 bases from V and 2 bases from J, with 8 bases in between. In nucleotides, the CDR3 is TGCGCCAGCAGCTCTAGGGAGAACTATGGCTACACCTTC. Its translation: CASSSRENYGYTF.

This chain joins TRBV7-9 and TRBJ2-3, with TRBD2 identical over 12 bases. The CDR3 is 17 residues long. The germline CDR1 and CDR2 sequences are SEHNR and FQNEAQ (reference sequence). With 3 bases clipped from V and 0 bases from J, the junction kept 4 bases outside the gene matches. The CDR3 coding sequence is TGTGCCAGCAGCTTCTCTAGCGGGGGGGCTAGCACAGATACGCAGTATTTT. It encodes CASSFSSGGASTDTQYF.

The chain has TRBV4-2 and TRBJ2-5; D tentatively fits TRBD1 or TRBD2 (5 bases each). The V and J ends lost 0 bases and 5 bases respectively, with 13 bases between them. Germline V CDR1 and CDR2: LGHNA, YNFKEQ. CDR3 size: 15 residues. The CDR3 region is CASSQDLAGTETQYF. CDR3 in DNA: TGTGCCAGCAGCCAAGATCTGGCAGGGACGGAGACCCAGTACTTC.

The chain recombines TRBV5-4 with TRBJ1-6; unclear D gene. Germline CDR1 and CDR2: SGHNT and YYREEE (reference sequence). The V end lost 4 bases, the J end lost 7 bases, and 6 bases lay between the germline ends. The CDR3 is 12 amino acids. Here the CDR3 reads CASSGVNSPLHF. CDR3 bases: TGTGCCAGCAGCGGTGTAAATTCACCCCTCCACTTT.

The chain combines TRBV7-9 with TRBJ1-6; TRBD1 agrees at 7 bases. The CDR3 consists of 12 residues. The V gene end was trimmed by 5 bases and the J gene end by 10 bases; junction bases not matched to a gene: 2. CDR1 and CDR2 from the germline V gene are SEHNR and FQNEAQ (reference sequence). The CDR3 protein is CASSTQGSPLHF. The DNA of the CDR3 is TGTGCCAGCAGCACACAGGGGTCACCCCTCCACTTT.